These T cell receptor beta chains were read from a single sample in a study of shared clonotypes between healthy human individuals. TCRdb's table, derived via immunoSEQ multiplex PCR, lists solely in-frame clones and lacks some. This sample has just over 2,000,000 clones, with over 85% found just once. The sample comprised naive CD8+ T cells sorted from blood. Receptors originate from a man younger than 30 in good health. Both conserved end residues are part of each CDR3. The D gene is left open where the match is weak. Some rows mark clone size as missing; the rest say once, few, many or name a class of expanded clone.

j_call clone_size v_call d_call cdr3_nt cdr3_aa
TRBJ2-7 - TRBV18 - TGTGCCAGCTCACCACGGGACGGTTCCTCCTACGAGCAGTACTTC CASSPRDGSSYEQYF
TRBJ2-1 - TRBV14 TRBD2 TGTGCCAGCAGCATAGAGGTACTAGCGCCCTACAATGAGCAGTTCTTC CASSIEVLAPYNEQFF
TRBJ1-1 - TRBV10-3 - TGTGCCATCAGATTGACCGCTAACACTGAAGCTTTCTTT CAIRLTANTEAFF
TRBJ1-1 - TRBV27 - TGTGCCAGCAGTTTATCGTCCAGAAGAACTGAAGCTTTCTTT CASSLSSRRTEAFF
TRBJ1-2 - TRBV6-5 TRBD1 TGTGCCAGCAGCCACGGACAGGGGAACTATGGCTACACCTTC CASSHGQGNYGYTF
TRBJ1-5 - TRBV4-1 TRBD1 TGCGCCAGCAGCCAAGATAAGGGGGCCCCTAATCAGCCCCAGCATTTT CASSQDKGAPNQPQHF
TRBJ2-7 once TRBV28 TRBD1 TGTGCCAGCAGTTTGGGGACAGGCTACGAGCAGTACTTC CASSLGTGYEQYF
TRBJ1-6 - TRBV25-1 - TGTGCCAGCAGTGAATGGGGTTCGCATTCACCCCTCCACTTT CASSEWGSHSPLHF
TRBJ2-7 - TRBV28 - TGTGCCACCCGGGACTCATCGTACGAGCAGTACTTC CATRDSSYEQYF
TRBJ2-5 - TRBV6-5 TRBD1 TGTGCCAGCCGGACAGGGGGCCAAGAGACCCAGTACTTC CASRTGGQETQYF
TRBJ2-7 - TRBV2 - TGTGCCAGCAGTGGCAGGACCAGCTACGAGCAGTACTTC CASSGRTSYEQYF
TRBJ2-3 - TRBV7-9 - TGTGCCAGCAGCTTAGCGGTGGCAGATACGCAGTATTTT CASSLAVADTQYF
TRBJ2-7 - TRBV13 TRBD2 TGTGCCAGCAGCTCCGTCCGGGAGGGGGAGCAGTACTTC CASSSVREGEQYF
TRBJ1-2 - TRBV14 TRBD1 TGTGCCAGCAGCCCAGGACCGGGACAGGGAAACTATGGCTACACCTTC CASSPGPGQGNYGYTF
TRBJ1-2 - TRBV28 TRBD1 TGTGCCAGCAGTTTACTCCAATTCGGGACAGGGGCTTTCGGCTATGGCTACACCTTC CASSLLQFGTGAFGYGYTF
TRBJ2-7 - TRBV5-6 - TGTGCCAGCAGCTTCTCTCTCTCCTACGAGCAGTACTTC CASSFSLSYEQYF
TRBJ2-3 - TRBV9 TRBD2 TGTGCCAGCAGCCCATCTTTCAGCGGGGCCGAGGAAGATACGCAGTATTTT CASSPSFSGAEEDTQYF
TRBJ2-1 - TRBV2 - TGTGCCAGCAGTGGATCCGGGTATGAGCAGTTCTTC CASSGSGYEQFF
TRBJ2-7 - TRBV19 - TGTGCCAGTAGTATCACGTGGGGTGAGCAGTACTTC CASSITWGEQYF
TRBJ1-3 - TRBV2 - TGTGCCAGCAGATCCGACTCGAGCTCTGGAAACACCATATATTTT CASRSDSSSGNTIYF
TRBJ2-7 - TRBV15 - TGTGCCACCAGCAGAGAGGCAGGGCCAGATGAGCAGTACTTC CATSREAGPDEQYF
TRBJ1-1 - TRBV18 - TGTGCCAGCTCACCACCGGAAGGCTTTGAAGCTTTCTTT CASSPPEGFEAFF
TRBJ1-2 - TRBV27 TRBD1 TGTGCCAGCAGTTCGACAGGGGCGTATGGCTACACCTTC CASSSTGAYGYTF
TRBJ2-7 - TRBV2 - TGTGCCAGCAGTGAGGTAGGGGGTGGGTACGAGCAGTACTTC CASSEVGGGYEQYF
TRBJ1-2 - TRBV25-1 - TGTGCCAGCAGTGAGTACAGGGACTATGGCTACACCTTC CASSEYRDYGYTF
TRBJ1-2 few TRBV18 TRBD1 TGTGCCAGCTCACAGGACAGGAACACTAACTATGGCTACACCTTC CASSQDRNTNYGYTF
TRBJ2-2 once TRBV4-2 TRBD2 TGTGCCAGCAGCCAAGAGGCTAGCGGGACCCTTATCTCCGGGGAGCTGTTTTTT CASSQEASGTLISGELFF
TRBJ2-2 - TRBV6-6 TRBD1 TGTGCCAGCAGTCCCGACAGGGGGTTCACCGGGGAGCTGTTTTTT CASSPDRGFTGELFF
TRBJ2-3 - TRBV28 - TGTGCCAGCAGTTTGACAGATACGCAGTATTTT CASSLTDTQYF
TRBJ2-3 - TRBV13 TRBD2 TGTGCCAGCAGCTTAGAATTAGCGGGAGGGCCAGATACGCAGTATTTT CASSLELAGGPDTQYF
TRBJ1-1 - TRBV4-1 TRBD1 TGCGCCAGCAGCCTCCTTCCCCAGGCAGGGGGGAACACTGAAGCTTTCTTT CASSLLPQAGGNTEAFF
TRBJ1-5 many TRBV30 - TGTGCCTGGAGATCCCTGGGGGGGCCCCAGCATTTT CAWRSLGGPQHF
TRBJ2-7 - TRBV5-5 TRBD2 TGTGCCAGCAGCACTAGCGGGGGCTACGAGCAGTACTTC CASSTSGGYEQYF
TRBJ1-5 - TRBV4-1 - TGCGCCAGCAGCCTCTATAGCAATCAGCCCCAGCATTTT CASSLYSNQPQHF
TRBJ2-2 once TRBV5-1 - TGCGCCAGCAGCTTGGTGGTCGGGTCGGGGGTGACCACCGGGGAGCTGTTTTTT CASSLVVGSGVTTGELFF
TRBJ2-2 once TRBV9 - TGTGCCAGCAGCGTTGGAGGGGACACCGGGGAGCTGTTTTTT CASSVGGDTGELFF
TRBJ1-4 once TRBV4-1 - TGCGCCAGCAGCCCGGGGCCTCTCGAAAAACTGTTTTTT CASSPGPLEKLFF
TRBJ1-1 - TRBV27 - TGTGCCAGCAGTTTAGACGTCGGGGGAAACACTGAAGCTTTCTTT CASSLDVGGNTEAFF
TRBJ1-2 - TRBV5-6 - TGTGCCAGCAGCCTACGGACAACGGCCTATGGCTACACCTTC CASSLRTTAYGYTF
TRBJ1-1 - TRBV6-1 - TGTGCCAGCAGTCCGCTCTTCCTGAGCACTGAAGCTTTCTTT CASSPLFLSTEAFF
TRBJ2-1 - TRBV7-8 TRBD2 TGTGCCAGCAGCCCGACCTTCGTTGGAGCGGGAGCCGGTGAGCAGTTCTTC CASSPTFVGAGAGEQFF
TRBJ1-5 once TRBV2 TRBD1 TGTGCCAGCACCGCGGGACAGAATAGCAATCAGCCCCAGCATTTT CASTAGQNSNQPQHF
TRBJ2-2 - TRBV9 - TGTGCCAGCAGCGTAGACCCAGCGAACACCGGGGAGCTGTTTTTT CASSVDPANTGELFF
TRBJ2-1 - TRBV9 - TGTGCCAGCAGCCCCCCGTTGGTCGATGAGCAGTTCTTC CASSPPLVDEQFF
TRBJ2-3 - TRBV21-1 - TGTGCCAGCAGCAATTGGACACGCATGCCAGATACGCAGTATTTT CASSNWTRMPDTQYF
TRBJ2-1 once TRBV25-1 - TGTGCCAGCATCCCGGGACCTCGAGGTGAGCAGTTCTTC CASIPGPRGEQFF
TRBJ1-1 - TRBV27 TRBD1 TGTGCCAGTACAGGGGGCACTGAAGCTTTCTTT CASTGGTEAFF
TRBJ2-7 - TRBV7-9 TRBD2 TGTGCCAGCAGCTCTCTTTTAGCGGGAGGGAATGACGAGCAGTACTTC CASSSLLAGGNDEQYF
TRBJ1-1 - TRBV19 TRBD1 TGTGCCAGTAGTACTCAACAGGGGGCAAGCACTGAAGCTTTCTTT CASSTQQGASTEAFF
TRBJ2-2 - TRBV10-3 TRBD1 TGTGCCACAGGGACAGTGGCGAACACCGGGGAGCTGTTTTTT CATGTVANTGELFF
TRBJ2-7 - TRBV30 - TGTGCCTGGAGTGTACTAGGTGAGCAGTACTTC CAWSVLGEQYF
TRBJ2-7 - TRBV7-8 - TGTGCCAGCAGCCTTACGGACGGGTACGAGCAGTACTTC CASSLTDGYEQYF
TRBJ2-2 - TRBV6-6 - TGTGCCAGCAGTTATGTAGCCGGGGAGCTGTTTTTT CASSYVAGELFF
TRBJ2-4 - TRBV30 TRBD2 TGTGCCTGGAGCCCCGGGACTAGTAAAAACATTCAGTACTTC CAWSPGTSKNIQYF
TRBJ2-7 - TRBV18 - TGTGCCAGCTCACCGGGCCCGACCGCCGAGCAGTACTTC CASSPGPTAEQYF